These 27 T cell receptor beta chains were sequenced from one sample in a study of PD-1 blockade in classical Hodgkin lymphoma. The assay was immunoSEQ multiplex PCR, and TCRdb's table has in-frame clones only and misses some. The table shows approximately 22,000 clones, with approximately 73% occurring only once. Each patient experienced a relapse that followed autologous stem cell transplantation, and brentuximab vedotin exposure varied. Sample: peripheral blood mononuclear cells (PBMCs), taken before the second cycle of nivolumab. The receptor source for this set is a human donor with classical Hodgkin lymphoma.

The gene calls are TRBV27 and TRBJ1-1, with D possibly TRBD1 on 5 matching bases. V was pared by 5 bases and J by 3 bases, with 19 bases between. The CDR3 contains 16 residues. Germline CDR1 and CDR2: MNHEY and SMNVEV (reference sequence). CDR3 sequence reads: CASSMAFSLGDTEAFF. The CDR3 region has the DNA TGTGCCAGCAGTATGGCCTTTTCCCTGGGGGACACTGAAGCTTTCTTT.

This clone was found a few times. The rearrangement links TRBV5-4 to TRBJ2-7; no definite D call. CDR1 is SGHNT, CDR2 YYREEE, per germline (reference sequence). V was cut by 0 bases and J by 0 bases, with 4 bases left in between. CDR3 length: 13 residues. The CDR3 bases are TGTGCCAGCAGCTTGGACGACTCCTACGAGCAGTACTTC. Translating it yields CASSLDDSYEQYF. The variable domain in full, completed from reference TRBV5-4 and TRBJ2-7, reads ETGVTQSPTHLIKTRGQQVTLRCSSQSGHNTVSWYQQALGQGPQFIFQYYREEENGRGNFPPRFSGLQFPNYSSELNVNALELDDSALYLCASSLDDSYEQYFGPGTRLTVT.

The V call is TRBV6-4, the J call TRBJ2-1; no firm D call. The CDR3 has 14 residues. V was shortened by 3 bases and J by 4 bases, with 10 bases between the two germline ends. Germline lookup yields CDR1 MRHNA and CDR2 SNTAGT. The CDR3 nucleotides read TGTGCCAGCAGTGATGGAAACAGATACAATGAGCAGTTCTTC. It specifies CASSDGNRYNEQFF.

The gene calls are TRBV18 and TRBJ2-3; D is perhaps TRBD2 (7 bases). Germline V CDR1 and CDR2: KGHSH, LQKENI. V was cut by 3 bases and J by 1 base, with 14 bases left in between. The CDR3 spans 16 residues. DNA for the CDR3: TGTGCCAGCTCACCGCCGAAAGGGGGGGGCACAGATACGCAGTATTTT. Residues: CASSPPKGGGTDTQYF.

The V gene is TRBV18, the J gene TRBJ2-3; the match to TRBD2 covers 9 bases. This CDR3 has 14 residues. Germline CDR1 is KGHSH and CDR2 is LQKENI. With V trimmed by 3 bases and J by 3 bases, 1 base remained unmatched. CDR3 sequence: CASSPAGGTDTQYF. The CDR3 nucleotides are TGTGCCAGCTCACCTGCGGGAGGGACAGATACGCAGTATTTT. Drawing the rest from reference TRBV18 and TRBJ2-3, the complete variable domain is NAGVMQNPRHLVRRRGQEARLRCSPMKGHSHVYWYRQLPEEGLKFMVYLQKENIIDESGMPKERFSAEFPKEGPSILRIQQVVRGDSAAYFCASSPAGGTDTQYFGPGTRLTVL.

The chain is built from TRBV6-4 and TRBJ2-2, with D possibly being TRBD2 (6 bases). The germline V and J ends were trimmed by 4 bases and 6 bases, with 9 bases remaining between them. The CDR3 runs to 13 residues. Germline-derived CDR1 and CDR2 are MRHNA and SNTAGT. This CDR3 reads CASSVDYSGELFF. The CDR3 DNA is TGTGCCAGCAGTGTGGACTATTCCGGGGAGCTGTTTTTT.

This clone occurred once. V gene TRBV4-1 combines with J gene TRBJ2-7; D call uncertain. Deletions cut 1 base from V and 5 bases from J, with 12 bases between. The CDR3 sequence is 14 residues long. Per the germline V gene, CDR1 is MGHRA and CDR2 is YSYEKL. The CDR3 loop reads CASSQVKTDDEQYF. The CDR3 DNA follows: TGCGCCAGCAGCCAAGTTAAAACGGACGACGAGCAGTACTTC.

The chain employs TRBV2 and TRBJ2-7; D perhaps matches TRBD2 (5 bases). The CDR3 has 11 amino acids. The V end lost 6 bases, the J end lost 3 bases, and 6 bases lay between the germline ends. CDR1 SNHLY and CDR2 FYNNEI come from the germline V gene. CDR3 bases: TGTGCCAGCAGCGGGATCTACGAGCAGTACTTC. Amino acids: CASSGIYEQYF.

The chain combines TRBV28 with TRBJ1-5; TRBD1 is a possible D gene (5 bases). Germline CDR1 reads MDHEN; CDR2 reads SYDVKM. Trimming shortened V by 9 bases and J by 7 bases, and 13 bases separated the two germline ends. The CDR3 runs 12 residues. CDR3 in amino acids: CASGGLGQPQHF. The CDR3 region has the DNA TGTGCCAGTGGGGGATTGGGGCAGCCCCAGCATTTT.

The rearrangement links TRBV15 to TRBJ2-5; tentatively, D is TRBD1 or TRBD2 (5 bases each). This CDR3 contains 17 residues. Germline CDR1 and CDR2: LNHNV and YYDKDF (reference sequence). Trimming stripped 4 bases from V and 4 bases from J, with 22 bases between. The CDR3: CATSIPWEGEEGETQYF. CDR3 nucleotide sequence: TGTGCCACCAGCATTCCGTGGGAAGGGGAAGAGGGAGAGACCCAGTACTTC.

CDR3 in DNA: TGTGCCAGCAGTGTGTTGGGGACTGAAGCTTTCTTT. Protein: CASSVLGTEAFF. V is TRBV14 and J is TRBJ1-1; D remains ambiguous. With 6 bases removed from V and 5 bases from J, the gap between germline ends came to 10 bases. This CDR3 has 12 residues. Germline CDR1 reads SGHDN; CDR2 reads FVKESK.

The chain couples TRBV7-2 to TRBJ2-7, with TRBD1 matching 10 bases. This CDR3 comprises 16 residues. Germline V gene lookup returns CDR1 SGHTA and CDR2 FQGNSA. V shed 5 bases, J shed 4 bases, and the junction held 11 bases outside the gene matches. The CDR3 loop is CASSLRTGTGVYEQYF. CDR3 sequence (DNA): TGTGCCAGCAGCCTCAGGACCGGGACAGGGGTTTACGAGCAGTACTTC.

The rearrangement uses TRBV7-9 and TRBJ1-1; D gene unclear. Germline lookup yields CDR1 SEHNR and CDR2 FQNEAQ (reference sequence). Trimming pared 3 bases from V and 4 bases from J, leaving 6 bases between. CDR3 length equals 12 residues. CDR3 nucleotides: TGTGCCAGCAGCTTGGCGGGCACTGAAGCTTTCTTT. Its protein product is CASSLAGTEAFF.

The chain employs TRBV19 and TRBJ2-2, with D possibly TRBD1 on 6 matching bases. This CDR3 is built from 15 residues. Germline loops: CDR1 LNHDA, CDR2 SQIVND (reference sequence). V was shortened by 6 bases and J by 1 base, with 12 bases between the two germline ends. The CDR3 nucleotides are TGTGCCAGTAGCGCACCGGGACAGAACACCGGGGAGCTGTTTTTT. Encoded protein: CASSAPGQNTGELFF.

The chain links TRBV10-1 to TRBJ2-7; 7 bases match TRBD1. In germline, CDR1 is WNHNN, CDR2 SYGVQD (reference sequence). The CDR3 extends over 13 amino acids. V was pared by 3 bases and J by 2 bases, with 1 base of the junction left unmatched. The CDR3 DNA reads TGCGCCAGCAGTGATGGACAGGCCTACGAGCAGTACTTC. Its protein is CASSDGQAYEQYF.

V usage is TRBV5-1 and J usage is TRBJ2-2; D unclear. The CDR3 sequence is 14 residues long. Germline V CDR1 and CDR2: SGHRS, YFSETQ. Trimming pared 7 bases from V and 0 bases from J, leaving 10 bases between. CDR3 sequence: CASRRTTNTGELFF. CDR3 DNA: TGCGCCAGCCGCCGGACGACGAACACCGGGGAGCTGTTTTTT.

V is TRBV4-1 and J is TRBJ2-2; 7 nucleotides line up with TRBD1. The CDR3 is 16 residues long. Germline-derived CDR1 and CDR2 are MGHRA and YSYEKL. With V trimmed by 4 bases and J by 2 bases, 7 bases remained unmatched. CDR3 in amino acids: CASSPPGQKNTGELFF. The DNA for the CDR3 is TGCGCCAGCAGCCCCCCGGGACAGAAAAACACCGGGGAGCTGTTTTTT.

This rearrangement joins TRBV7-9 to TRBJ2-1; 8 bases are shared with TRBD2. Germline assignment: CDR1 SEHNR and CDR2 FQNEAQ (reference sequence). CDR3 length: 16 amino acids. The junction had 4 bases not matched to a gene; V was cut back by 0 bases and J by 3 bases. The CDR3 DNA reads TGTGCCAGCAGCTTAGCGCTTGCGGGAGGCTACAATGAGCAGTTCTTC. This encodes CASSLALAGGYNEQFF.

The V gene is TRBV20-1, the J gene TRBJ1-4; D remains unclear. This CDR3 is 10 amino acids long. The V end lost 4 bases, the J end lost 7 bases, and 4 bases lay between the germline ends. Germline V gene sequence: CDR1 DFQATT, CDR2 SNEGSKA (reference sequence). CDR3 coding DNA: TGCAGTGCTATAGGTGAAAAACTGTTTTTT. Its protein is CSAIGEKLFF.

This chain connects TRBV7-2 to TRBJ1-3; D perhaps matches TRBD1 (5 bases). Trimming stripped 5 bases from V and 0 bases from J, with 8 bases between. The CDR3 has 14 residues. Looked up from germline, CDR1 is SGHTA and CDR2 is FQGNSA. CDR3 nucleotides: TGTGCCAGCAGCCCCGGGGGCTCTGGAAACACCATATATTTT. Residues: CASSPGGSGNTIYF.

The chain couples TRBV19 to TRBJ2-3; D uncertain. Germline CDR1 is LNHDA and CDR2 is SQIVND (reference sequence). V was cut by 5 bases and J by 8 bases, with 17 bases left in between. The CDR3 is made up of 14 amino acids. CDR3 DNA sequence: TGTGCCAGTAGTGAAGCACGCTCCCTCATTACGCAGTATTTT. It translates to CASSEARSLITQYF.

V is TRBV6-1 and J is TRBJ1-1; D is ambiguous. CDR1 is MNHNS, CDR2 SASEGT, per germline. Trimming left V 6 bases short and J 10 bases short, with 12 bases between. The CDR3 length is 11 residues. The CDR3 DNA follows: TGTGCCAGCAGGATGGGAATGGGAGCTTTCTTT. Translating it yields CASRMGMGAFF.

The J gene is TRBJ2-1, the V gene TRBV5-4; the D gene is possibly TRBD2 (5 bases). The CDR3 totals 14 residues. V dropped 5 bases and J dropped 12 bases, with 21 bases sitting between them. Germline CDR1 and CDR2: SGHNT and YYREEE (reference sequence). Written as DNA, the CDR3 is TGTGCCAGCAGTTTCCCACTAGAGTCGGATGCGCAGTTCTTC. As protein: CASSFPLESDAQFF.

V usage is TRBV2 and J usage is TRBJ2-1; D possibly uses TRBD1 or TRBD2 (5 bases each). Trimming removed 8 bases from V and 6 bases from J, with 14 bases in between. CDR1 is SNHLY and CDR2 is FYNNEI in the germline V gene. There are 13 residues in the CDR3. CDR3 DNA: TGTGCCAGCCGAGGGGACCGACTCAATGAGCAGTTCTTC. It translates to CASRGDRLNEQFF.

The DNA of the CDR3 is TGCGCCAGCAGCACCGGGGGCTCTGGAAACACCATATATTTT. Its translation is CASSTGGSGNTIYF. The chain employs TRBV5-1 and TRBJ1-3, with a possible D match to TRBD1 (5 bases). V lost 4 bases, J lost 0 bases, and 8 bases lay in between. The V gene's germline CDR1 is SGHRS and CDR2 YFSETQ. The CDR3 is 14 residues long.

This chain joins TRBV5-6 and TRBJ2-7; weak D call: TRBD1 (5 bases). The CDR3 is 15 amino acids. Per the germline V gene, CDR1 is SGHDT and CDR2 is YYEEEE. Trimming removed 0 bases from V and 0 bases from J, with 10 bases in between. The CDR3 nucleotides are TGTGCCAGCAGCTTGGTCCAGGGAACCTCCTACGAGCAGTACTTC. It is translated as CASSLVQGTSYEQYF.

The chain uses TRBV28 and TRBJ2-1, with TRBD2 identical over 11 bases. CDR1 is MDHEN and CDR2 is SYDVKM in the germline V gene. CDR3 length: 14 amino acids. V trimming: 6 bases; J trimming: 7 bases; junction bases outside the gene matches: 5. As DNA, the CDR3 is TGTGCCAGCAGCCGCCGACTAGCGGGGAATGAGCAGTTCTTC. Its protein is CASSRRLAGNEQFF.